The rows below give T cell receptor beta chains drawn from one sample of a study of CD4+ T cells in melanoma. The repertoire was sequenced with immunoSEQ multiplex PCR; TCRdb's copy has only in-frame clones and lacks some. This table holds about 55,000 clones, approximately 74% found once. Sequencing was carried out using tumor tissue. These receptors all come from a human donor with melanoma. Both conserved end residues are part of each CDR3. Fields, in order: clone size, D gene, J gene, V gene, CDR3 DNA, CDR3 protein. The D gene is left open where the match is weak. Size is stated for part of the rows, as once, few or many counts, or as a class when the clone is expanded.

medium-sized	TRBD1	TRBJ1-6	TRBV9	TGTGCCAGCAGCGCAGGACAGGGGATCGGTTCACCCCTCCACTTT	CASSAGQGIGSPLHF
-	TRBD1	TRBJ2-5	TRBV5-1	TGCGCCAGCAGCTTGGGCGACAGGGGCCTCCAAGAGACCCAGTACTTC	CASSLGDRGLQETQYF
-	-	TRBJ2-7	TRBV7-6	TGTGCCAGCAGCTTAGGAGGGGGAGACCCGACCTACGAGCAGTACTTC	CASSLGGGDPTYEQYF
-	TRBD2	TRBJ2-7	TRBV28	TGTGCCAGCAGTTTATGGGGCGGGGGGGATCCCTACGAGCAGTACTTC	CASSLWGGGDPYEQYF
once	TRBD1	TRBJ2-7	TRBV29-1	TGCAGCGTCCTCGGAGGTCAAAAGGGACAGTCCTACGAGCAGTACTTC	CSVLGGQKGQSYEQYF
-	TRBD1	TRBJ2-7	TRBV5-1	TGCGCCAGCAGCCCCGGGACAGGCTCATACGAGCAGTACTTC	CASSPGTGSYEQYF
many	-	TRBJ1-4	TRBV4-1	TGCGCCAGCAGCCAATCACAGGGAGTCACTTTCGAAAAACTGTTTTTT	CASSQSQGVTFEKLFF
-	-	TRBJ1-3	TRBV30	TGTGCCTGGAGTGTGTTTCGGGGTCCTCCTGGAAACACCATATATTTT	CAWSVFRGPPGNTIYF
-	TRBD2	TRBJ2-5	TRBV9	TGTGCCAGCAACGGGGGGGGAGGTTCATTAGAGACCCAGTACTTC	CASNGGGGSLETQYF
-	-	TRBJ2-2	TRBV4-1	TGCGCCAGCAGCCAGGAGACAGACACCGGGGAGCTGTTTTTT	CASSQETDTGELFF
-	-	TRBJ2-7	TRBV13	TGTGCCAGCAGCTCCCATGGGGGTGGCTACGAGCAGTACTTC	CASSSHGGGYEQYF
-	-	TRBJ1-6	TRBV6-5	TGTGCCAGCGGACTCAATTCACCCCTCCACTTT	CASGLNSPLHF
-	TRBD1	TRBJ2-3	TRBV10-3	TGTGCCATCAGTGCCCAGGGGACAGGGCGAGCCACAGATACGCAGTATTTT	CAISAQGTGRATDTQYF
-	TRBD1	TRBJ1-2	TRBV30	TGTGCCTGGAGTGAGGGGTTCGCCGGGACAGGGGTCTATGGCTACACCTTC	CAWSEGFAGTGVYGYTF
-	-	TRBJ1-1	TRBV18	TGTGCCAGCTCTCCCGACCCCGAGGGGAACACTGAAGCTTTCTTT	CASSPDPEGNTEAFF
-	-	TRBJ2-2	TRBV5-6	TGTGCCAGCAGCCTCCAATGGGGACCCGGGGAGCTGTTTTTT	CASSLQWGPGELFF
-	TRBD1	TRBJ2-7	TRBV6-5	TGTGCCAGCAGTTACGGGCAGGGGGTCTACGAGCAGTACTTC	CASSYGQGVYEQYF
-	-	TRBJ1-4	TRBV11-2	TGTGCCAGCAGCTTAGGTTTAGGGGTCCTTAATGAAAAACTGTTTTTT	CASSLGLGVLNEKLFF
-	-	TRBJ1-2	TRBV7-9	TGTGCCAGCAGCTTGACAGACTATGGCTACACCTTC	CASSLTDYGYTF
once	-	TRBJ1-6	TRBV9	TGTGCCAGCAGCGTAGGGGCATACAGCAATTCACCCCTCCACTTT	CASSVGAYSNSPLHF
-	TRBD1	TRBJ1-2	TRBV7-2	TGTGCCAGCAGCCCCGGACAGGGGGCCTTAAACTATGGCTACACCTTC	CASSPGQGALNYGYTF
-	-	TRBJ2-7	TRBV6-1	TGTGCCAGCAGTGAAGGGGCAGGGGCAATCTACGAGCAGTACTTC	CASSEGAGAIYEQYF
-	TRBD2	TRBJ2-7	TRBV6-1	TGTGCCAGCAGTGAATTTCGCGGGGGAGCCGAGCAGTACTTC	CASSEFRGGAEQYF
-	-	TRBJ1-2	TRBV6-5	TGTGCCAGCAGCCGCCTGGGGGGCTATGGCTACACCTTC	CASSRLGGYGYTF
many	TRBD1	TRBJ1-1	TRBV30	TGTGCCTGGAATCGACAGGGGGTTGAAGCTTTCTTT	CAWNRQGVEAFF
-	-	TRBJ1-5	TRBV7-6	TGTGCCAGCAGCCTGTACGGGGACAATCAGCCCCAGCATTTT	CASSLYGDNQPQHF
many	-	TRBJ2-7	TRBV27	TGTGCCAGCAGTTTTACGCCCCCAAGAGAGGGTACCTACGAGCAGTACTTC	CASSFTPPREGTYEQYF
-	-	TRBJ2-7	TRBV21-1	TGTGCCAGCAGCAAACGTGAAACCGGGACAGGGGACTCCTACGAGCAGTACTTC	CASSKRETGTGDSYEQYF
-	-	TRBJ2-1	TRBV7-8	TGTGCCAGCAGCTTAGCGCGCATACGGAGTTTTAATGAGCAGTTCTTC	CASSLARIRSFNEQFF
-	-	TRBJ2-1	TRBV27	TGTGCCAGCAGTTTAATAGGTAACAATGAGCAGTTCTTC	CASSLIGNNEQFF
-	-	TRBJ1-1	TRBV18	TGTGCCAGCTCACCAATCGAGGGGAACACTGAAGCTTTCTTT	CASSPIEGNTEAFF
-	-	TRBJ1-1	TRBV2	TGTGCCAGCAGTGAAAGTTCCCTGGACACTGAAGCTTTCTTT	CASSESSLDTEAFF
-	-	TRBJ1-2	TRBV6-5	TGTGCCAGCAGTACACTTACAGGCCCTAACTATGGCTACACCTTC	CASSTLTGPNYGYTF
-	TRBD1	TRBJ1-1	TRBV4-1	TGCGCCAGCAGCCAAGATGCGACAGGGAGCACTGAAGCTTTCTTT	CASSQDATGSTEAFF
-	-	TRBJ1-3	TRBV5-4	TGTGCCAGCAGCCCCCAATCTGGAAACACCATATATTTT	CASSPQSGNTIYF
-	-	TRBJ1-1	TRBV4-2	TGTGCCAGCAGCCAGAACACAGGGTTCACTGAAGCTTTCTTT	CASSQNTGFTEAFF
-	TRBD2	TRBJ2-7	TRBV5-1	TGCGCCAGCAGCTTGGTTCTGGGCGGGGGGAACGACGAGCAGTACTTC	CASSLVLGGGNDEQYF
-	-	TRBJ2-7	TRBV5-4	TGTGCCAGCAGCCTACCCCCGGACGAGCAGTACTTC	CASSLPPDEQYF
many	TRBD2	TRBJ2-1	TRBV7-8	TGTGCCAGCTCTCCAGCGGGGGGGCCCTACAATGAGCAGTTCTTC	CASSPAGGPYNEQFF
few	-	TRBJ2-2	TRBV7-9	TGTGCCAGCAGCCACCCAAGACCCGGGGAGCTGTTTTTT	CASSHPRPGELFF
-	-	TRBJ2-2	TRBV30	TGTGCCTGCCCGAGTCCAACCGGGGAGCTGTTTTTT	CACPSPTGELFF
few	-	TRBJ1-1	TRBV6-5	TGTGCCAGCAGTTACTCCCGGGGCGCTGAAGCTTTCTTT	CASSYSRGAEAFF
-	-	TRBJ2-5	TRBV25-1	TGTGCCAGCAGGTTCGGAACTTGGGAGACCCAGTACTTC	CASRFGTWETQYF
-	-	TRBJ1-1	TRBV7-9	TGTGCCAGCAGCCTAAAGTACGGTTCGGGCACTGAAGCTTTCTTT	CASSLKYGSGTEAFF
-	TRBD1	TRBJ1-3	TRBV11-3	TGTGCCAGCAGCTTCGGACAGGGAGCTGGAAACACCATATATTTT	CASSFGQGAGNTIYF
-	-	TRBJ1-2	TRBV6-5	TGTGCCAGCAGTCTGACAGAGACCTATCGAACCGGCTACACCTTC	CASSLTETYRTGYTF
-	-	TRBJ1-1	TRBV5-1	TGCGCCAGCAGTCTGGGGGGGGTATACACTGAAGCTTTCTTT	CASSLGGVYTEAFF
-	-	TRBJ2-7	TRBV27	TGTGCCAGCACTACTGGTGGTCGGGAGCAGTACTTC	CASTTGGREQYF
few	TRBD1	TRBJ1-2	TRBV28	TGTGCCAGCAGATATTACCGGGACAGATATAACTATGGCTACACCTTC	CASRYYRDRYNYGYTF
medium-sized	-	TRBJ1-2	TRBV6-5	TGTGCCAGCACCCTGAGGGGGACGGCTGGCTACACCTTC	CASTLRGTAGYTF
many	TRBD1	TRBJ2-3	TRBV4-3	TGCGCCAGCAGCCAGGGACAGGGGCTCACAGATACGCAGTATTTT	CASSQGQGLTDTQYF
once	-	TRBJ2-7	TRBV2	TGTGCCAGCGTCCGATCCTACGAGCAGTACTTC	CASVRSYEQYF
-	-	TRBJ2-5	TRBV29-1	TGCAGCCAACAACGGGGGCAAGAGACCCAGTACTTC	CSQQRGQETQYF